This T cell receptor (beta chain) was captured by sequencing in a study of control samples from healthy donors and cancer patients. Clones were sequenced by immunoSEQ multiplex PCR, and TCRdb holds only the in-frame ones, with some missing. This sample has about 59,000 clones; more than 85% occur once, and the top ten carry around 1.7%. CDR1 and CDR2 (germline): LNHDA, SQIVND (reference sequence). CDR3 length: 13 amino acids. V was clipped by 7 bases and J by 4 bases, with 10 bases between them. The source material was PBMCs. J is TRBJ2-2 and V is TRBV19, with D hard to call. This TCR came from a man aged 40-50 years with colorectal cancer. The CDR3 nucleotides read TGTGCCAGTAACCCCGGTGGCACCGGGGAGCTGTTTTTT. It yields the protein CASNPGGTGELFF.